This TCR beta chain comes out of a study of T cell changes during pregnancy in multiple sclerosis. Some clones are missing from TCRdb's copy, which holds only in-frame ones; the method was immunoSEQ multiplex PCR. Of under 55,000 clones listed, roughly 94% are singletons. This CDR3 contains 20 residues. Losses at the gene ends were 1 base for V and 4 bases for J; bases not matched to a gene: 19. Germline V gene data show CDR1 as MGHRA and CDR2 as YSYEKL. The TCR comes from a female donor with multiple sclerosis, enrolled in a pregnancy study. This chain joins TRBV4-1 and TRBJ1-5, with 7 nucleotides matching TRBD1. The material sequenced was CD4+ T cells from peripheral blood mononuclear cells, taken in the third trimester of pregnancy. CDR3 region: CASSQVALAFGDSLNQPQHF. CDR3 sequence (DNA): TGCGCCAGCAGCCAAGTGGCGTTGGCCTTTGGGGACAGCTTGAATCAGCCCCAGCATTTT.